The sequence of this T cell receptor (beta chain) was determined in a study of blood T cell repertoires in COVID-19. On the study more broadly: The study drew acute and convalescent COVID-19 samples from the United States, Italy and Spain.

Germline-derived CDR1 and CDR2 are SGHNT and YENEEA. This CDR3 is built from 15 residues. The V segment lost 5 bases and the J segment 2 bases; nucleotides outside the gene matches: 9. Per the authors' pipeline: Counts of nucleated cells, estimated from reference gene primer amplification, were obtained. The data were produced by immunoSEQ multiplex PCR, yet TCRdb's version contains in-frame clones alone and is incomplete. V and J calls and clone size are copied from that table; D and trimming were computed from the DNA. The sample records roughly 79,000 clones, roughly four fifths being singletons. The sample comprised peripheral blood. This receptor was identified in a human donor in a cohort sampled during active COVID-19. The rearrangement links TRBV11-3 to TRBJ2-7; 7 bases line up with TRBD2. This CDR3 is CASSDARTRAYEQYF. CDR3 sequence (DNA): TGTGCCAGCAGCGACGCCAGGACTAGAGCCTACGAGCAGTACTTC.